Below are 22 T cell receptor beta chains sequenced from a single sample in a study of human T cells and chemical hapten exposure. Via MiXCR, TCRdb re-called the 5' RACE reads, giving one row per CDR3 protein. The sample contains approximately 140,000 distinct CDR3 sequences, 3.5% to 5% of which appear only once. RNA extraction used unfractionated whole blood as the source of total RNA. These receptors came from a female donor in good health.

The table lists this clonotype with many counts. The V call is TRBV6-6, the J call TRBJ1-6, with a tentative D call TRBD1 (6 bases). The CDR3 runs 16 residues. CDR1 and CDR2 (germline): MNHNY, SVGAGI (reference sequence). Trimming took off 2 bases at V and 5 bases at J, with 13 bases between the two ends. The CDR3 nucleotides read TGTGCCAGCAGTTACGCCGAGACAGGAAATAATTCACCCCTCCACTTT. The encoded protein is CASSYAETGNNSPLHF.

In its sample, this clonotype was seen a few times. The V and J genes are TRBV6-5 and TRBJ1-2; the match to TRBD1 covers 7 bases. This CDR3 region has 13 residues. Per germline, CDR1 MNHEY and CDR2 SVGAGI. The V gene end was trimmed by 6 bases and the J gene end by 3 bases; junction bases not matched to a gene: 4. CDR3 sequence: CASSRGQDYGYTF. The CDR3 DNA is TGTGCCAGCAGCCGAGGACAGGACTATGGCTACACCTTC.

Ten or more counts support this clonotype. This rearrangement joins TRBV9 to TRBJ2-3, with 9 bases aligning to TRBD2. The CDR3 totals 16 residues. The germline CDR1 and CDR2 sequences are SGDLS and YYNGEE. V lost 3 bases, J lost 1 base, and 6 bases stayed unmatched. CDR3 region: CASSAGLAFGTDTQYF. The CDR3 nucleotides are TGTGCCAGCAGCGCGGGACTAGCATTCGGCACAGATACGCAGTATTTT.

This clonotype was found many times. The V call is TRBV7-8, the J call TRBJ2-3; 8 nucleotides match TRBD2. CDR3 length: 21 amino acids. J lost 2 bases, V lost 1 base, and 20 bases had no gene match. Germline loops: CDR1 SGHVS, CDR2 FQNEAQ. In DNA form, the CDR3 reads TGTGCCAGCAGCTTAGTATTTATAGGGGCGGGGGGACCTTCCGTCACAGATACGCAGTATTTT. This encodes CASSLVFIGAGGPSVTDTQYF.

This clonotype was recorded at least ten times. The chain uses TRBV20-1 and TRBJ1-1; no clear D gene. CDR3 size: 14 residues. V was cut by 5 bases and J by 1 base, with 14 bases left in between. Per the germline V gene, CDR1 is DFQATT and CDR2 is SNEGSKA (reference sequence). CDR3 bases: TGCAGTGCTGGGAGCGGACGGCCGAACACTGAAGCTTTCTTT. Its protein is CSAGSGRPNTEAFF.

This chain's CDR3 is CASSKFPGHLEETQYF. CDR3 nucleotide sequence: TGTGCCAGCAGCAAATTCCCCGGACACCTAGAAGAGACCCAGTACTTC. This chain connects TRBV21-1 to TRBJ2-5; TRBD1 is the table's D call and was not checked against the DNA. TRBV21-1 is given as a pseudogene. The CDR3 is made up of 16 amino acids.

This clonotype occurred many times. The gene calls are TRBV11-2 and TRBJ2-5, with D possibly being TRBD1 (6 bases). The V and J ends lost 5 bases and 3 bases respectively, with 13 bases between them. The V gene's germline CDR1 is SGHAT and CDR2 FQNNGV. The length of the CDR3 is 14 residues. The CDR3: CASSPPQGKETQYF. CDR3 bases: TGTGCCAGCAGCCCACCACAGGGCAAAGAGACCCAGTACTTC.

In its sample, this clonotype was seen many times. The rearrangement uses TRBV5-5 and TRBJ2-3; TRBD2 matches at 9 bases. V shed 3 bases, J shed 6 bases, and the junction held 11 bases outside the gene matches. The CDR3 covers 16 residues. In germline, CDR1 is SGHKS, CDR2 YYEKEE (reference sequence). The CDR3 DNA reads as TGTGCCAGCAGCTATGGGACTAGCAAGTCTTCCGATACGCAGTATTTT. Translation gives CASSYGTSKSSDTQYF. Supplemented by reference TRBV5-5 and TRBJ2-3, the full variable domain reads DAGVTQSPTHLIKTRGQQVTLRCSPISGHKSVSWYQQVLGQGPQFIFQYYEKEERGRGNFPDRFSARQFPNYSSELNVNALLLGDSALYLCASSYGTSKSSDTQYFGPGTRLTVL.

This clonotype was observed many times. This chain joins TRBV13 and TRBJ2-2; D is possibly TRBD1 (6 bases). The CDR3 covers 16 residues. From germline, CDR1 is PRHDT and CDR2 FYEKMQ (reference sequence). The V end was cut by 6 bases, the J end by 1 base, with 15 bases between. CDR3 nucleotides: TGTGCCAGCAGTCGTACGACAGGAAAGAACACCGGGGAGCTGTTTTTT. Its translation is CASSRTTGKNTGELFF.

There are many counts of this clonotype. The V and J genes are TRBV9 and TRBJ1-2, with D possibly matching TRBD1 (6 bases). V lost 3 bases to trimming and J lost 7 bases, with 16 bases between them. Germline lookup yields CDR1 SGDLS and CDR2 YYNGEE. The CDR3 is made up of 14 amino acids. CDR3 in amino acids: CASSAPFGGSGYTF. The CDR3 DNA is TGTGCCAGCAGCGCTCCGTTCGGGGGCTCTGGCTACACCTTC.

This clonotype has at least ten counts. The chain has TRBV7-2 and TRBJ2-5, with TRBD2 identical over 8 bases. Unmatched junction bases numbered 13, after V lost 5 bases and J lost 5 bases. The CDR3 is 16 amino acids. Germline CDR1 SGHTA, CDR2 FQGNSA. The CDR3 DNA follows: TGTGCCAGCAGCAAAAACCGCGGGGGGCATGGGGAGACCCAGTACTTC. Its protein is CASSKNRGGHGETQYF.

This clonotype was counted ten times or more. The chain uses TRBV5-1 and TRBJ1-1, with TRBD1 as a possible D gene (5 bases). V lost 9 bases and J 0 bases, leaving 30 bases between the germline ends. Germline V CDR1 and CDR2: SGHRS, YFSETQ. CDR3 length: 19 residues. The chain's CDR3 is CANSLTPTVVRGMNTEAFF. The CDR3 region has the DNA TGCGCCAACTCACTAACTCCCACTGTTGTGAGGGGCATGAACACTGAAGCTTTCTTT.

This clonotype was counted ten times or more. The V call is TRBV10-3, the J call TRBJ1-2; TRBD1 is a possible D gene (5 bases). Trimming stripped 4 bases from V and 1 base from J, with 19 bases between. The CDR3 length is 17 residues. Looked up from germline, CDR1 is ENHRY and CDR2 is SYGVKD. The CDR3 sequence is CAISASGRGNLNYGYTF. The CDR3 DNA follows: TGTGCCATCAGTGCATCGGGACGGGGAAATCTTAACTATGGCTACACCTTC.

This clonotype showed up many times. The chain carries TRBV4-2 and TRBJ1-1; perhaps TRBD1 as D (5 bases). Deletions cut 4 bases from V and 3 bases from J, with 15 bases between. Germline CDR1 is LGHNA and CDR2 is YNFKEQ. This CDR3 region has 15 residues. CDR3 in DNA: TGTGCCAGCAGCCTCACAGGCCTAGGGTACACTGAAGCTTTCTTT. This encodes CASSLTGLGYTEAFF.

By share of the sample, this clonotype is medium-sized. The genes are TRBV7-2 and TRBJ1-1, with 8 bases identical to TRBD1. The junction had 13 bases not matched to a gene; V was cut back by 5 bases and J by 5 bases. This CDR3 spans 16 amino acids. Germline CDR1 reads SGHTA; CDR2 reads FQGNSA. CDR3 coding DNA: TGTGCCAGCAGCCCAGGACAGGGTTTGTTTGGGACTGAAGCTTTCTTT. Protein: CASSPGQGLFGTEAFF.

This clonotype was seen at least ten times. The V and J genes are TRBV28 and TRBJ1-1, with D unresolved. CDR1 MDHEN and CDR2 SYDVKM come from the germline V gene. CDR3 length: 14 residues. V shed 5 bases and J shed 1 base, with 11 bases lying between them. The CDR3 DNA sequence: TGTGCCAGCAGTCGGACCACAGCGAACACTGAAGCTTTCTTT. Translated, it gives CASSRTTANTEAFF.

This clonotype is medium-sized. CDR3 sequence (DNA): TGTGCCAGCAGCTTAGGAGACAGGCAGCCCCAGCATTTT. Translated: CASSLGDRQPQHF. The chain uses TRBV11-2 and TRBJ1-5; TRBD1 is a possible D gene (6 bases). Germline V gene lookup returns CDR1 SGHAT and CDR2 FQNNGV. There are 13 residues in the CDR3. The V and J ends lost 1 base and 7 bases respectively, with 8 bases between them.

This clonotype has only a few counts. The rearrangement joins TRBV6-6 to TRBJ1-2; D is uncertain. The CDR3 loop spans 15 amino acids. Trimming took off 11 bases at V and 0 bases at J, with 19 bases between the two ends. Germline-derived CDR1 and CDR2 are MNHNY and SVGAGI (reference sequence). CDR3 sequence reads: CACQFQVRANYGYTF. The CDR3 bases are TGTGCCTGTCAATTTCAGGTCCGAGCTAACTATGGCTACACCTTC.

The sample holds a few counts of this clonotype. This chain joins TRBV19 and TRBJ2-1; 12 positions agree with TRBD2. Looked up from germline, CDR1 is LNHDA and CDR2 is SQIVND (reference sequence). V dropped 5 bases and J dropped 10; count of bases not matched to a gene: 9. The CDR3 sequence is 15 residues long. CDR3 coding DNA: TGTGCCAGTAGTCTCTGGACTAGCGGGGTTGGGGAGCAGTTCTTC. Translating it yields CASSLWTSGVGEQFF.

Ten or more counts support this clonotype. In DNA form, the CDR3 reads TGTGCCAGCAGCCAATTCGTGAGGGCTCAAAAACTGTTTTTT. Translation gives CASSQFVRAQKLFF. V gene TRBV3-1 combines with J gene TRBJ1-4; unclear D gene. CDR1 is LGHDT, CDR2 YNNKEL, per germline (reference sequence). The CDR3 length is 14 residues. The V gene lost 2 bases and the J gene lost 9 bases, with 13 bases spanning the gap. Full variable domain (remainder filled in from reference TRBV3-1 and TRBJ1-4): DTAVSQTPKYLVTQMGNDKSIKCEQNLGHDTMYWYKQDSKKFLKIMFSYNNKELIINETVPNRFSPKSPDKAHLNLHINSLELGDSAVYFCASSQFVRAQKLFFGSGTQLSVL.

This clonotype has ten or more counts. V is TRBV28 and J is TRBJ2-1; D call uncertain. The CDR3 is 14 amino acids. Germline lookup yields CDR1 MDHEN and CDR2 SYDVKM. The V end was cut by 5 bases, the J end by 3 bases, with 11 bases between. The CDR3 reads CASSQAPFYNEQFF. The CDR3 DNA is TGTGCCAGCAGTCAGGCCCCTTTCTACAATGAGCAGTTCTTC.

This clonotype was seen many times. The DNA of the CDR3 is TGTGCCAGCAGCCCCTCGACAGGGCGAGTAGGTATTCAGTACTTC. Its translation: CASSPSTGRVGIQYF. V usage is TRBV12-3 or TRBV12-4 and J usage is TRBJ2-4; 7 bases align to TRBD1. V gave up 6 bases and J gave up 10 bases; unmatched junction bases: 15. The CDR3 extends over 15 amino acids.